This paragraph covers one T cell receptor beta chain sequence. No antigen is known for it. This sample is drawn from a study of T cell repertoires in cytomegalovirus infection. For the study at large: HLA-B-restricted CMV epitopes that are well studied, plus recently identified HLA-C-restricted ones, were used by the study. The public TCR beta signatures pointed to both CMV infection and matching HLA type. Study-level results: Cumulative frequency (of public TCR beta family members) identified carriers of CMV plus the relevant HLA. HLA-C-restricted TCR beta clonotypes specific for CMV led the ex vivo response.

TCRdb used MiXCR to reprocess the reads, holding one entry per CDR3 protein. The data show around 70,000 distinct CDR3 sequences, with about 27% seen just once and roughly three fifths held by the top ten. The CDR3 is made up of 12 amino acids. The germline V gene encodes CDR1 LGHNT and CDR2 FRNRAP. The germline V and J ends were trimmed by 7 bases and 0 bases, with 7 bases remaining between them. The material sequenced was CD8+ T cells from cultured PBMCs, taken from culture after CMV antigen stimulation. This receptor was identified in a human donor in good health (CMV status not recorded). Some clones in this sample may be carry-over from other donors' samples. V is TRBV12-5 and J is TRBJ2-7, with TRBD2 as a possible D gene (5 bases). The chain's CDR3 is CASEGSSYEQYF. DNA of the CDR3: TGTGCTAGTGAAGGGAGCTCCTACGAGCAGTACTTC.